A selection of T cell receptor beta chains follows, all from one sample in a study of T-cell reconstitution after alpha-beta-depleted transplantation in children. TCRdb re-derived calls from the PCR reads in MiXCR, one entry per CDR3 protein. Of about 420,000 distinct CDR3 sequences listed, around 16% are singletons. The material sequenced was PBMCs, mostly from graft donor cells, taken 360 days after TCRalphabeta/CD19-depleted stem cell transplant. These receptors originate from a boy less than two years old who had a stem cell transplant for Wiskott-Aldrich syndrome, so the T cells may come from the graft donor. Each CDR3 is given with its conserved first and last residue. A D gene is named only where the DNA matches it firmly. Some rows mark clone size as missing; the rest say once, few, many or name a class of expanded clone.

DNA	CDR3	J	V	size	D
TGTGCCAGCTCACCCCCCTCGGGACAGGGCACAGATACGCAGTATTTT	CASSPPSGQGTDTQYF	TRBJ2-3	TRBV18	-	TRBD1
TGTGCCAGCAGCCAAGGAGGGACTAGCGGGGATTATCAAGAGACCCAGTACTTC	CASSQGGTSGDYQETQYF	TRBJ2-5	TRBV4-2	many	TRBD2
TGTGCCAGCAGCATTCCTAGGACTCCCAGGGCCGGGGAGCTGTTTTTT	CASSIPRTPRAGELFF	TRBJ2-2	TRBV11-2	-	-
TGCGCCAGCAGCCGGCCCACGGCAGGGTCCTACGAGCAGTACTTC	CASSRPTAGSYEQYF	TRBJ2-7	TRBV4-1	-	-
TGTGCCAGCTCACCACCAGCGGGGGATTTCGATGAGCAGTTCTTC	CASSPPAGDFDEQFF	TRBJ2-1	TRBV18	many	TRBD2
TGTGCCAGCAGTTCCCTTAAGGGGCGGAAAGATGAGCAGTTCTTC	CASSSLKGRKDEQFF	TRBJ2-1	TRBV6-5	few	-
TGTGCCACCGGGACAACGAACACCGGGGAGCTGTTTTTT	CATGTTNTGELFF	TRBJ2-2	TRBV6-6	many	-
TGCAGTGCTAGTTTTACGCGGGTGGAGACCCAGTACTTC	CSASFTRVETQYF	TRBJ2-5	TRBV20-1	many	-
TGCGCCAGCAGCATGTCGACAGGGGGGACAAATAATCCCTACGAGCAGTACTTC	CASSMSTGGTNNPYEQYF	TRBJ2-7	TRBV5-1	few	TRBD1
TGCAGCGTTGGCGCTAGCGGGGGAGAGACCCAGTACTTC	CSVGASGGETQYF	TRBJ2-5	TRBV29-1	few	TRBD2
TGTGCCAGCAGCCCGGGACTGAAGGGCTACACCTTC	CASSPGLKGYTF	TRBJ1-2	TRBV12-3/TRBV12-4	-	-
TGTGCCAGCAGTCGGAGTGGGCATCAGCCCCAGCATTTT	CASSRSGHQPQHF	TRBJ1-5	TRBV6-2/TRBV6-3	-	-
TGTGCCAGCAGTTTTTTGGGGGGTGGTGAGCAGTTCTTC	CASSFLGGGEQFF	TRBJ2-1	TRBV27	-	-
TGTGCCAGCAGCTTAGGGGACGGCCATTTT	CASSLGDGHF	TRBJ2-3	TRBV7-9	few	-
TGTGCCAGCACCCGCGGGGGGGCCGGATACAATGAGCAGTTCTTC	CASTRGGAGYNEQFF	TRBJ2-1	TRBV2	few	TRBD2
TGCGCCAGCAGCTTGGACCCGACTAGCGGTCGGATTTACGAGCAGTACTTC	CASSLDPTSGRIYEQYF	TRBJ2-7	TRBV5-1	-	TRBD2
TGTGCCACCACGAGCGGGAGAAGCACAGATACGCAGTATTTT	CATTSGRSTDTQYF	TRBJ2-3	TRBV24-1	-	TRBD2
TGTGCCAGCAGCCCGCTCTCTAGTTCCTACAATGAGCAGTTCTTC	CASSPLSSSYNEQFF	TRBJ2-1	TRBV4-2	many	-
TGTGCCAGCAGCCAAGATAGGTTTGGGAGCTTGGATGAGCAGTTCTTC	CASSQDRFGSLDEQFF	TRBJ2-1	TRBV14	few	-
TGCGCCAGCAGCCACCTACTGCGGGGGGCCCGGTACAATGAGCAGTTCTTC	CASSHLLRGARYNEQFF	TRBJ2-1	TRBV4-1	-	TRBD2
TGCGCCAGCAGCCAAGATTGGTGGGCCCACGAGCAGTACTTC	CASSQDWWAHEQYF	TRBJ2-7	TRBV4-3	many	-
TGCGCCAGCAGCTTTCGGGGGACCTCTAGCACAGATACGCAGTATTTT	CASSFRGTSSTDTQYF	TRBJ2-3	TRBV5-1	few	-
TGTGCCACCAGGCCCGTTTCGTGGACTGAAGCTTTCTTT	CATRPVSWTEAFF	TRBJ1-1	TRBV25-1	-	-
TGCAGTGCTAGAGATCCGGGGGCCGCGGTGGCTGAAGCTTTCTTT	CSARDPGAAVAEAFF	TRBJ1-1	TRBV20-1	once	-
TGTGCCACCACTGGGCCCGGAAGCTCCTACGAGCAGTACTTC	CATTGPGSSYEQYF	TRBJ2-7	TRBV2	few	-
TGCGCCAGCAGCTTGGCCGTGATTCCCTACGAGCAGTACTTC	CASSLAVIPYEQYF	TRBJ2-7	TRBV5-1	-	-
TGTGCCAGCAGCCCAGACAGAGGCCCGCGGGATACGCAGTATTTT	CASSPDRGPRDTQYF	TRBJ2-3	TRBV11-3	-	-
TGTGCCAGCAGTTTAAAGGGACAGGGTTGGTCCTACGAGCAGTACTTC	CASSLKGQGWSYEQYF	TRBJ2-7	TRBV27	-	TRBD1
TGTGCCAGCAGTCCACTGGGGGGGCGCACAGATACGCAGTATTTT	CASSPLGGRTDTQYF	TRBJ2-3	TRBV12-3/TRBV12-4	many	-
TGTGCCAGCAGTTCCTATATCGGGAGAAGCAATGAGCAGTTCTTC	CASSSYIGRSNEQFF	TRBJ2-1	TRBV12-3/TRBV12-4	few	-
TGTGCCATCAGCCCCACGGTGGGGCGCACAGATACGCAGTATTTT	CAISPTVGRTDTQYF	TRBJ2-3	TRBV10-3	-	-
TGTGCCACCAGTGATCCTAACAGGGTTACGGTGCAGTTCTTC	CATSDPNRVTVQFF	TRBJ2-1	TRBV24-1	-	-
TGTGCCAGCAGTTTAGATACAGGGAAGTTCGAACTCACCGGGGAGCTGTTTTTT	CASSLDTGKFELTGELFF	TRBJ2-2	TRBV12-3/TRBV12-4	few	-
TGTGCCACCCTGACAGGAGCGGACACCGGGGAGCTGTTTTTT	CATLTGADTGELFF	TRBJ2-2	TRBV6-2/TRBV6-3	-	-
TGTGCCACCCGGCTTCGACAGCGCAATGAGCAGTTCTTC	CATRLRQRNEQFF	TRBJ2-1	TRBV15	-	-
TGTGCCAGCAGTTTAGCGCGGGGCTATGGCTACACCTTC	CASSLARGYGYTF	TRBJ1-2	TRBV12-3/TRBV12-4	-	-
TGCGCCAGCAGCCAAGGTCTGAAAAACATTCAGTACTTC	CASSQGLKNIQYF	TRBJ2-4	TRBV4-1	few	-
TGTGCCAGCAGCTTACTGGGACGGCTGAACACTGAAGCTTTCTTT	CASSLLGRLNTEAFF	TRBJ1-1	TRBV7-2	few	-
TGTGCCAGCAGCCAGAGGACTAGGGAGTTCTTC	CASSQRTREFF	TRBJ2-1	TRBV11-2	few	TRBD2
TGTGCCAGCAGTTTAAGGGTTGCGGGCGCTGAAGCTTTCTTT	CASSLRVAGAEAFF	TRBJ1-1	TRBV28	-	-
TGTGCCAGCAGTCATCGCCGGGACAGGGGCAAAAACATTCAGTACTTC	CASSHRRDRGKNIQYF	TRBJ2-4	TRBV6-2/TRBV6-3	few	TRBD1
TGCGCCAGCAGCATCCCCGACGCGCGGCGCACAGATACGCAGTATTTT	CASSIPDARRTDTQYF	TRBJ2-3	TRBV5-1	once	-
TGCGCCAGCAGCTTCCCTAGCGGGGGGGCCGGGGAGCTGTTTTTT	CASSFPSGGAGELFF	TRBJ2-2	TRBV5-1	few	TRBD2
TGCAGTGCTAGAGCCCCCAGGTATAGCAATCAGCCCCAGCATTTT	CSARAPRYSNQPQHF	TRBJ1-5	TRBV20-1	-	-
TGTGCCAGCAGTTTAAGGGCCAGGACGGAGACCCAGTACTTC	CASSLRARTETQYF	TRBJ2-5	TRBV12-3/TRBV12-4	-	-
TGTGCCAGCCGCGGGGCGGGAGTCTACAATGAGCAGTTCTTC	CASRGAGVYNEQFF	TRBJ2-1	TRBV6-1	few	TRBD2
TGCAGTGCACAACAAGTACCTTATATGCAGTATTTT	CSAQQVPYMQYF	TRBJ2-3	TRBV20-1	-	-
TGTGCCAGCAGTGGACAGGGTAGGACTTTCATGAACACTGAAGCTTTCTTT	CASSGQGRTFMNTEAFF	TRBJ1-1	TRBV6-1	many	TRBD1
TGTGCCAGCAGTTTCCGGGACAGGGAATCCGGGGAGCTGTTTTTT	CASSFRDRESGELFF	TRBJ2-2	TRBV12-3/TRBV12-4	-	TRBD1
TGTGCCAGCAGCTCATGGGGGGGTGGAACTGAAGCTTTCTTT	CASSSWGGGTEAFF	TRBJ1-1	TRBV7-2	-	-
TGTGCCAGCAGCGTAGCTCTGAGGGGCACTGAAGCTTTCTTT	CASSVALRGTEAFF	TRBJ1-1	TRBV9	-	-
TGTGCCAGCAGTGCGGGACAGGGGTTCTACGAGCAGTACTTC	CASSAGQGFYEQYF	TRBJ2-7	TRBV27	few	TRBD1